The rows below give T cell receptor beta chains drawn from one sample of a study of T cell responses to AZD1222 COVID-19 vaccine. Sequencing used immunoSEQ multiplex PCR; TCRdb keeps in-frame clones, though not all of them. The sample lists some 100,000 clones, over 75% occurring once. The sample consisted of peripheral blood, taken 28 days after the second AZD1222 dose. These receptors originate from an adult who received the AZD1222 COVID-19 vaccine. Both conserved end residues are trimmed from each CDR3.

V gene,CDR3 protein
TRBV7-9,ASSLDGPAGDTHNEQF
TRBV9,ASSVGGAAQETQY
TRBV7-3,ASSLAVTGLAGYNEQF
TRBV4-2,ASSQDQAGGPGDTQY
TRBV4-3,ASSQDHPALYGYT
TRBV2,ASSTGVTEAF
TRBV6-5,ASSFSYNQPQH
TRBV9,ASSPGGLFGYT
TRBV6-5,ASSLTRDSEQF
TRBV19,ASSIQLSSYEQY
TRBV20-1,SASMRGGQY
TRBV9,ASSPGALSNQPQH
TRBV5-4,ASSSPLSRVHGYT
TRBV5-4,ASSLAGTLNTEAF
TRBV14,ASSQERWTSGRANEQF
TRBV5-1,ASSLAAEVNYGYT
TRBV9,ASSVAGHSGNTIY
TRBV15,ATSRDPDSGNTIY
TRBV4-3,ASSQTGQGARNEQF
TRBV18,ASTLVRGEKLF
TRBV12-3/TRBV12-4,ASSLQGEKLF
TRBV4-1,ASSQALGTSGSYEQY
TRBV13,ASSFTRESYEQY
TRBV9,ASSTSGRAYNEQF
TRBV9,ASSTGGLSTDTQY
TRBV7-3,ASSPRGLEDTQY
TRBV2,ASSYGQETQY
TRBV19,ASRPGTSLRDEQF